This T cell receptor (beta chain) derives from a study of shared clonotypes between healthy human individuals. General study points: Read depth was anticipated to influence clonotype sharing among donors.

As concerns this clone: Its specificity is not known.

Sequenced by immunoSEQ multiplex PCR; TCRdb stores in-frame clones only, minus some. This table holds approximately 2.1 million clones, over 85% found once. From germline, CDR1 is MDHEN and CDR2 SYDVKM. V lost 4 bases to trimming and J lost 0 bases, with 10 bases between them. The CDR3 is made up of 15 amino acids. Specimen: naive CD4+ T cells from PBMCs. As for subset: CD45RA+ positively selected. The receptor was derived from a man aged 18 to 29 in good health. Some clones in this sample may be carry-over from other donors' samples. This rearrangement joins TRBV28 to TRBJ2-1; D gene ambiguous. The CDR3, as DNA: TGTGCCAGCAGTTCGGGCCATGACTCCTACAATGAGCAGTTCTTC. Translated: CASSSGHDSYNEQFF.